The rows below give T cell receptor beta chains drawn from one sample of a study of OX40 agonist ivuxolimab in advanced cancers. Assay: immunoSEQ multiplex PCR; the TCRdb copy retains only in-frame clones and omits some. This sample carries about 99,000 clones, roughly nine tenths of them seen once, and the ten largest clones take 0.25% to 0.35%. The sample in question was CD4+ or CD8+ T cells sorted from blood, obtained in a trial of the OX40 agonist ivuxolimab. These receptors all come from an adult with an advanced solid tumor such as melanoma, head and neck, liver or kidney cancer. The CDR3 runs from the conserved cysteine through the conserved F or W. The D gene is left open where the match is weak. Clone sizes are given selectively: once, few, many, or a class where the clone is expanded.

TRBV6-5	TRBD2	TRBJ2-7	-	CASSFFGIAGVQYF	TGTGCCAGCAGTTTCTTTGGAATAGCGGGAGTTCAGTACTTC
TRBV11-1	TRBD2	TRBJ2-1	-	CASSLRRREGNDHEQFF	TGTGCCAGCAGTCTAAGGAGGCGGGAGGGTAATGACCATGAGCAGTTCTTC
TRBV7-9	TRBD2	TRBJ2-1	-	CASSAPTGLAGYNEQFF	TGTGCCAGCAGCGCACCCACCGGACTAGCTGGTTACAATGAGCAGTTCTTC
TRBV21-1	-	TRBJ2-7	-	CASSKELVRTFNSYEQYF	TGTGCCAGCAGCAAAGAATTAGTGCGGACGTTTAACTCCTACGAGCAGTACTTC
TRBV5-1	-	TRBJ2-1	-	CASSDTGHEQFF	TGCGCCAGCAGCGACACAGGGCATGAGCAGTTCTTC
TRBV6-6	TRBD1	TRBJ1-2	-	CASSLLTGRKDYGYTF	TGTGCCAGCAGCCTCTTGACAGGGCGTAAAGACTATGGCTACACCTTC
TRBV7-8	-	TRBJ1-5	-	CASSLPGTTRPQHF	TGTGCCAGCAGCTTACCCGGGACAACCCGACCCCAGCATTTT
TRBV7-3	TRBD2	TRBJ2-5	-	CASSLSGRAGETQYF	TGTGCCAGCAGCTTAAGCGGGAGGGCCGGGGAGACCCAGTACTTC
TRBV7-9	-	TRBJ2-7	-	CASSFVGTYEQYF	TGTGCCAGCAGCTTTGTAGGGACATACGAGCAGTACTTC
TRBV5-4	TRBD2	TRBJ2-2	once	CASSTGLAGNTGELFF	TGTGCCAGCAGCACGGGACTAGCGGGAAACACCGGGGAGCTGTTTTTT
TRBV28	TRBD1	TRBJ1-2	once	CASSPRGTGYGYTF	TGTGCCAGCAGCCCCCGCGGGACAGGCTATGGCTACACCTTC